This TCR beta chain was profiled in a study of early T cells in non-severe SARS-CoV-2 infection. Study background: The chains were unpaired, and the sequenced material was bulk RNA from unsorted whole blood. Study-wide points: VDJdb matching favored anti-spike CD8 responses, missing private and CD4 specificities.

This clonotype occurred a few times. The antigen is unknown. Attachment of unique molecular identifiers was made to individual cDNA molecules. TCRdb reanalysed the 5' RACE reads using MiXCR and keeps one entry per CDR3 protein. The sample has fewer than 100,000 distinct CDR3 sequences; less than 15% are singletons. The V gene lost 3 bases and the J gene lost 6 bases, with 15 bases spanning the gap. The germline CDR1 and CDR2 sequences are KGHSH and LQKENI. The CDR3 contains 16 residues. The receptor was isolated from an adult who was a healthcare worker with PCR-confirmed SARS-CoV-2 infection or an uninfected control (not recorded which). Sequencing was done on a sample of whole blood. The V call is TRBV18, the J call TRBJ1-6, with D hard to call. CDR3 protein: CASSPVLPGSNSPLHF. In DNA, the CDR3 is TGTGCCAGCTCACCTGTACTGCCCGGGAGTAATTCACCCCTCCACTTT.